These T cell receptor beta chains were read from a single sample in a study of blood T cells in healthy people across ages. MiXCR was run by TCRdb on the 5' RACE reads, yielding one entry per CDR3 protein. The table shows some 1.5 million distinct CDR3 sequences, with 35% to 45% occurring only once. The sample taken for sequencing was blood. Receptors originate from a woman between 18 and 30 years old in good health. The CDR3 runs from the conserved cysteine through the conserved F or W. D genes are given only for firm matches. Clone size, where shown, is once, few, many, or a class for clones that have expanded.

D	J	length	size	V	DNA	CDR3
-	TRBJ1-2	14	once	TRBV6-5	TGTGCCAGCAGCCGTACTGGGGCCTTCTATGGCTACACCTTC	CASSRTGAFYGYTF
-	TRBJ1-2	15	once	TRBV7-9	TGTGCCAGCAGCCCCCAGACAGTGGATGCGTATGGCTACACCTTC	CASSPQTVDAYGYTF
-	TRBJ2-3	15	-	TRBV4-1	TGCGCCAGCAGCCAAGTGGGACAAACTTCAGATACGCAGTATTTT	CASSQVGQTSDTQYF
-	TRBJ1-5	15	once	TRBV5-1	TGCGCCAGCAGCTTGGGGGACCTGTCGGGGCAGCCCCAGCATTTT	CASSLGDLSGQPQHF
-	TRBJ2-7	13	few	TRBV5-1	TGCGCCAGCAGGGCCGGTATTAACTACGAGCAGTACTTC	CASRAGINYEQYF
TRBD1	TRBJ1-1	15	few	TRBV7-2	TGTGCCAGCAGCTTTGGGACAGGCTGGAACACTGAAGCTTTCTTT	CASSFGTGWNTEAFF
-	TRBJ2-5	13	-	TRBV29-1	TGCAGCGTTGAAGATTTCCCCTACAATGAGCAGTACTTC	CSVEDFPYNEQYF
-	TRBJ2-1	15	once	TRBV5-6	TGTGCCAGCACCCCCAAATGGGGGCAGTACAATGAGCAGTTCTTC	CASTPKWGQYNEQFF
TRBD1	TRBJ2-7	15	once	TRBV6-5	TGTGCCAGCAGACCCGACAGGGGGACCTCCTACGAGCAGTACTTC	CASRPDRGTSYEQYF
TRBD2	TRBJ2-3	15	many	TRBV20-1	TGCAGTGCTAGAGATGGGACTAGCGGGACAGATACGCAGTATTTT	CSARDGTSGTDTQYF
-	TRBJ1-1	15	-	TRBV12-3/TRBV12-4	TGTGCCAGCAGTTTAGGGCAGGGGCGGCACACTGAAGCTTTCTTT	CASSLGQGRHTEAFF
-	TRBJ2-5	13	-	TRBV27	TGTGCCAGCAGTTGGGGGACGTACAATGAGCAGTACTTC	CASSWGTYNEQYF